This is a list of T cell receptor beta chains from one sample in a study of blood T cell repertoires in COVID-19. Libraries were prepared by immunoSEQ multiplex PCR; TCRdb keeps only in-frame clonotypes and omits some of them. The repertoire has hundreds of thousands of clones, 80% to 90% of them found once; the top ten carry about 1.3%. The sample comprised peripheral blood. The source of these receptors is an older man with acute or convalescent COVID-19. Both conserved end residues are part of each CDR3. The D gene is left open where the match is weak. Size is omitted from some rows. Given values are once, few, many or a class for expanded clones.

>TRBD2|TRBV5-1|TRBJ2-3|-
CASSLEGSGGTTDTQYF
TGCGCCAGCAGCTTGGAGGGTAGCGGGGGGACTACAGATACGCAGTATTTT
>-|TRBV6-5|TRBJ2-4|-
CASSRKGLAKNIQYF
TGTGCCAGCAGCCGAAAGGGACTAGCCAAAAACATTCAGTACTTC
>TRBD2|TRBV7-8|TRBJ2-7|-
CASSLASSGRAYEQYF
TGTGCCAGCAGCTTAGCCTCTAGCGGGAGGGCCTACGAGCAGTACTTC
>-|TRBV6-2/TRBV6-3|TRBJ2-1|few
CASSYSRGGSYNEQFF
TGTGCCAGCAGTTACTCGAGGGGGGGGTCCTACAATGAGCAGTTCTTC
>TRBD2|TRBV25-1|TRBJ2-1|-
CASSEVAGGPYNEQFF
TGTGCCAGCAGTGAGGTAGCGGGAGGGCCTTACAATGAGCAGTTCTTC
>-|TRBV18|TRBJ1-1|-
CASSPRAFGSGTEAFF
TGTGCCAGCTCACCACGGGCATTTGGGTCCGGCACTGAAGCTTTCTTT
>TRBD2|TRBV9|TRBJ2-3|-
CASSSIRDYSTDTQYF
TGTGCCAGCAGCTCAATTCGGGACTACTCCACAGATACGCAGTATTTT
>-|TRBV5-8|TRBJ1-1|-
CASSLMSLTEAFF
TGTGCCAGCAGCTTGATGAGTCTCACTGAAGCTTTCTTT
>-|TRBV19|TRBJ1-1|-
CASSIGQSIMNTEAFF
TGTGCCAGTAGTATCGGACAGTCAATTATGAACACTGAAGCTTTCTTT
>TRBD2|TRBV10-1|TRBJ2-2|-
CASSETSGIGRAPGELFF
TGCGCCAGCAGTGAGACTAGCGGTATCGGGAGGGCGCCCGGGGAGCTGTTTTTT
>TRBD1|TRBV6-1|TRBJ1-1|once
CASSEGRRDRIRAFF
TGTGCCAGCAGTGAAGGGCGAAGGGACAGGATAAGAGCTTTCTTT
>-|TRBV7-2|TRBJ1-1|-
CASSSLGHTEAFF
TGTGCCAGCAGCAGCCTGGGGCACACTGAAGCTTTCTTT
>TRBD1|TRBV18|TRBJ1-3|few
CASSPRTGGKSGNTIYF
TGTGCCAGCTCACCCCGGACAGGGGGCAAATCTGGAAACACCATATATTTT
>-|TRBV5-1|TRBJ2-3|-
CASTSDSRIRYF
TGCGCCAGCACGTCGGACTCTCGGATAAGGTATTTT
>-|TRBV7-2|TRBJ2-7|-
CASTFGVSSYEQYF
TGTGCCAGCACCTTCGGGGTCTCCTCCTACGAGCAGTACTTC
>-|TRBV6-2/TRBV6-3|TRBJ2-3|-
CASSMGATLVPTFTDTQYF
TGTGCCAGCAGTATGGGGGCTACCCTAGTCCCAACTTTCACAGATACGCAGTATTTT
>TRBD1|TRBV4-1|TRBJ2-7|-
CASSLTGAYEQYF
TGCGCCAGCAGCCTGACAGGGGCGTACGAGCAGTACTTC
>TRBD2|TRBV29-1|TRBJ2-1|few
CSVEGTSGGAYNEQFF
TGCAGCGTTGAAGGTACTAGCGGGGGGGCCTACAATGAGCAGTTCTTC
>-|TRBV2|TRBJ2-7|-
CASSKRIQDYEQYF
TGTGCCAGCAGTAAACGTATACAGGACTACGAGCAGTACTTC
>TRBD2|TRBV28|TRBJ2-7|-
CASRVSGSHEQYF
TGTGCCAGCAGGGTTAGCGGGAGCCACGAGCAGTACTTC
>-|TRBV6-5|TRBJ1-1|-
CASSYSTGNTEAFF
TGTGCCAGCAGTTACTCGACAGGGAACACTGAAGCTTTCTTT
>-|TRBV18|TRBJ1-3|-
CASSPVTALSGNTIYF
TGTGCCAGCTCACCAGTGACAGCTCTCTCTGGAAACACCATATATTTT
>TRBD1|TRBV2|TRBJ1-2|-
CASSEGTGGGYTF
TGTGCCAGCAGTGAAGGGACAGGGGGTGGCTACACCTTC
>TRBD1|TRBV28|TRBJ1-2|-
CASSLYQGQARGPVSGYTF
TGTGCCAGCAGTTTATATCAGGGACAGGCCAGAGGGCCCGTATCTGGCTACACCTTC
>TRBD1|TRBV18|TRBJ2-1|once
CASSPPAGGSYNEQFF
TGTGCCAGCTCACCACCGGCAGGGGGCTCCTACAATGAGCAGTTCTTC
>-|TRBV19|TRBJ1-5|once
CASKKEQGSNQPQHF
TGTGCCAGTAAAAAAGAACAGGGAAGCAATCAGCCCCAGCATTTT
>TRBD1|TRBV7-2|TRBJ2-1|-
CASSLEGAVSYNEQFF
TGTGCCAGCAGCTTAGAGGGGGCGGTCTCCTACAATGAGCAGTTCTTC
>TRBD2|TRBV9|TRBJ2-7|-
CASSVAREGIDEQYF
TGTGCCAGCAGCGTAGCGAGGGAGGGCATTGACGAGCAGTACTTC
>TRBD1|TRBV7-2|TRBJ2-2|-
CASSRRTGGKSNTGELFF
TGTGCCAGCAGCCGCCGGACAGGGGGTAAATCGAACACCGGGGAGCTGTTTTTT
>TRBD2|TRBV27|TRBJ2-7|-
CASSPLLAGGEQYF
TGTGCCAGCTCTCCTCTTCTAGCGGGGGGGGAGCAGTACTTC
>-|TRBV24-1|TRBJ2-1|-
CATSDPSNEQFF
TGTGCCACCAGTGATCCCTCTAATGAGCAGTTCTTC
>-|TRBV6-2/TRBV6-3|TRBJ1-4|-
CASSSSGPQGEKLFF
TGTGCCAGCAGTTCCTCGGGCCCGCAGGGCGAAAAACTGTTTTTT
>TRBD1|TRBV7-2|TRBJ2-7|once
CASSPAPGQGLHEQYF
TGTGCCAGCAGCCCAGCTCCGGGACAGGGGTTACACGAGCAGTACTTC
>TRBD2|TRBV5-1|TRBJ2-3|-
CASSLDRGGGTDTQYF
TGCGCCAGCAGCTTGGATCGGGGAGGGGGCACAGATACGCAGTATTTT
>-|TRBV6-5|TRBJ2-7|-
CASSRFASREQYF
TGTGCCAGCAGCCGTTTCGCCTCGAGGGAGCAGTACTTC
>TRBD1|TRBV28|TRBJ2-2|-
CASSPRQGLGSQELFF
TGTGCCAGCAGTCCCCGACAGGGATTGGGGTCACAGGAGCTGTTTTTT
>TRBD1|TRBV7-6|TRBJ2-5|once
CASSLKTGGTTQYF
TGTGCCAGCAGCTTAAAGACAGGGGGAACGACCCAGTACTTC
>-|TRBV9|TRBJ1-4|-
CASSVVPDSYNEKLFF
TGTGCCAGCAGCGTAGTCCCGGACAGCTACAATGAAAAACTGTTTTTT
>-|TRBV3-1/TRBV3-2|TRBJ2-1|-
CASSRTGLNYNEQFF
TGTGCCAGCAGCCGAACAGGGTTGAACTACAATGAGCAGTTCTTC
>-|TRBV3-1/TRBV3-2|TRBJ1-2|-
CASSQEEGYGYTF
TGTGCCAGCAGCCAAGAGGAGGGCTATGGCTACACCTTC
>-|TRBV28|TRBJ1-2|-
CASSVTGLSPGHYTGSNYGYTF
TGTGCCAGCAGTGTTACGGGTTTATCTCCGGGACACTACACTGGATCCAACTATGGCTACACCTTC
>TRBD2|TRBV7-2|TRBJ2-5|-
CASSFTLAGVAETQYF
TGTGCCAGCAGCTTCACGCTAGCGGGAGTCGCAGAGACCCAGTACTTC
>TRBD2|TRBV6-5|TRBJ2-1|-
CATSREKLGNEQFF
TGTGCCACCTCGCGGGAGAAACTGGGCAATGAGCAGTTCTTC
>-|TRBV7-9|TRBJ1-2|-
CASTRQAIYGYTF
TGTGCCAGCACCAGACAGGCGATCTATGGCTACACCTTC
>TRBD1|TRBV7-8|TRBJ2-7|-
CASSSPQGVGYEQYF
TGTGCCAGCAGCTCTCCCCAGGGGGTGGGGTACGAGCAGTACTTC
>TRBD1|TRBV3-1/TRBV3-2|TRBJ2-7|-
CASRGQVRARKAQYF
TGTGCCAGCAGGGGACAGGTCCGCGCCAGGAAGGCGCAGTACTTC
>-|TRBV5-4|TRBJ2-2|-
CASSSSLGTGELFF
TGTGCCAGCAGCTCCTCCCTAGGCACCGGGGAGCTGTTTTTT
>-|TRBV25-1|TRBJ1-3|-
CASSTGSGNTIYF
TGTGCCAGCAGTACGGGGTCTGGAAACACCATATATTTT
>-|TRBV25-1|TRBJ2-5|-
CASSEYLGLDQETQYF
TGTGCCAGCAGTGAGTACCTGGGACTTGATCAAGAGACCCAGTACTTC
>-|TRBV5-6|TRBJ2-3|once
CASSSFGIDTQYF
TGTGCCAGCAGCTCCTTCGGGATAGATACGCAGTATTTT
>TRBD2|TRBV28|TRBJ2-7|-
CASSKTPGGTGEQYF
TGTGCCAGCAGTAAGACCCCGGGAGGCACAGGCGAGCAGTACTTC